The 19 T cell receptor beta chains below were found in one sample sequenced in a study of blood T cells in healthy people across ages. The authors ran a second PCR of roughly 6 to 12 cycles using a sample-barcoded 5' primer and a J-beta primer mix. TCRdb re-analysed the 5' RACE reads in MiXCR, keeping a single row per CDR3 protein. The profile shows about 1 million distinct CDR3 sequences, 45% of them singletons. Sequencing input: blood. These receptors all stem from a woman aged 55-70 years in good health.

With respect to this clonotype: Compared with germline, one end of the junction differs, possibly owing to a read error. The CDR3 DNA sequence: TGTGTCAGCAGCTCCAACCCCGGACTAGCGGGAGTGCACGGGGACGAGCAGTACTTC. Protein: CVSSSNPGLAGVHGDEQYF. This chain joins TRBV7-6 and TRBJ2-7; 13 bases are a match to TRBD2. Germline values: CDR1 SGHVS, CDR2 FNYEAQ. The CDR3 runs to 19 residues.

This clonotype was counted only a few times. The V and J genes are TRBV15 and TRBJ2-7; D possibly corresponds to TRBD1 (6 bases). V lost 0 bases and J lost 6, with 12 bases in between. Germline CDR1 LNHNV, CDR2 YYDKDF (reference sequence). CDR3 length equals 14 residues. The CDR3 sequence: CATSRDPPGAEQYF. The CDR3 nucleotides read TGTGCCACCAGCAGAGATCCCCCAGGGGCCGAGCAGTACTTC.

This clonotype was found a few times. The chain recombines TRBV28 with TRBJ1-2; the D is unclear. The length of the CDR3 is 10 residues. Trimming removed 10 bases from V and 4 bases from J, with 7 bases in between. Per the germline V gene, CDR1 is MDHEN and CDR2 is SYDVKM. CDR3 DNA sequence: TGTGCCACACTGGGCTATGGCTACACCTTC. Translated, it gives CATLGYGYTF.

The chain couples TRBV12-3 or TRBV12-4 to TRBJ2-3, with 8 positions matching TRBD1. CDR3 length: 14 amino acids. Trimming removed 6 bases from V and 0 bases from J; junction bases left unmatched: 2. The CDR3 coding sequence is TGTGCCAGCAGGGGGGACAGGAGCACAGATACGCAGTATTTT. This gives the protein CASRGDRSTDTQYF.

The chain uses TRBV20-1 and TRBJ2-1; TRBD2 matches at 14 bases. V was clipped by 1 base and J by 12 bases; unmatched bases: 5. The CDR3 loop spans 14 amino acids. Germline V CDR1 and CDR2: DFQATT, SNEGSKA (reference sequence). CDR3 DNA sequence: TGCAGTGCTAGAGGGGGGACTAGCGGGAGTACGCAGTTCTTC. Its protein is CSARGGTSGSTQFF.

The V gene is TRBV29-1, the J gene TRBJ2-3; perhaps D is TRBD1 or TRBD2 (6 bases each). The CDR3 has 14 residues. Deletions cut 4 bases from V and 2 bases from J, with 13 bases between. Germline V gives CDR1 SQVTM, CDR2 ANQGSEA. The CDR3 loop is CSVVRGPYTDTQYF. The CDR3 DNA is TGCAGCGTTGTCCGGGGGCCATACACAGATACGCAGTATTTT.

In DNA form, the CDR3 reads TGTGCCAGCAGGCCAACGACAGGGGTTTACAATGAGCAGTTCTTC. Protein sequence: CASRPTTGVYNEQFF. The chain recombines TRBV11-2 with TRBJ2-1; 8 bases line up with TRBD1. V was pared by 6 bases and J by 4 bases, with 8 bases of the junction left unmatched. The CDR3 has 15 residues. In germline, CDR1 is SGHAT, CDR2 FQNNGV.

The J gene is TRBJ2-7, the V gene TRBV6-1, with 7 bases fitting TRBD1. Germline values: CDR1 MNHNS, CDR2 SASEGT. This CDR3 has 14 amino acids. V gave up 6 bases and J gave up 3 bases; unmatched junction bases: 8. The CDR3 protein is CASSLRGLNYEQYF. CDR3 DNA: TGTGCCAGCAGCCTGAGGGGGCTAAACTACGAGCAGTACTTC.

The J gene is TRBJ2-4, the V gene TRBV21-1; the table assigns TRBD1, which was not confirmed against the DNA. TRBV21-1 is termed a pseudogene. CDR3 length: 16 amino acids. As DNA, the CDR3 is TGTGCCAGCAGCCCCAAGCGGGAGAGGGGGTACAATGAGCAGTACTTC. This gives the protein CASSPKRERGYNEQYF.

The gene calls are TRBV18 and TRBJ2-3; TRBD2 agrees at 8 bases. The trim removed 2 bases at V and 4 bases at J, leaving 8 bases unmatched. Per germline, CDR1 KGHSH and CDR2 LQKENI. The CDR3 spans 16 residues. CDR3 bases: TGTGCCAGCTCACCAGCACTAGCGGAGGGGGCAGATACGCAGTATTTT. It encodes CASSPALAEGADTQYF.

This clonotype occurred a few times. This chain connects TRBV9 to TRBJ2-1; TRBD1 matches 10 bases. The V and J ends lost 3 bases and 5 bases, in that order; junction bases with no gene match: 8. Germline values: CDR1 SGDLS, CDR2 YYNGEE. The CDR3 consists of 16 residues. In DNA form, the CDR3 reads TGTGCCAGCAGCGCGCGACCGGGACAGGGGAACAATGAGCAGTTCTTC. The encoded protein is CASSARPGQGNNEQFF.

The chain has TRBV4-2 and TRBJ2-5; 10 nucleotides agree with TRBD2. Germline values: CDR1 LGHNA, CDR2 YNFKEQ. V dropped 4 bases and J dropped 5; count of bases not matched to a gene: 10. This CDR3 comprises 16 residues. The CDR3 region has the DNA TGTGCCAGCAGCCTCAATCTAGCGGGAGTCGGTGAGACCCAGTACTTC. This gives the protein CASSLNLAGVGETQYF.

This clonotype was recorded many times. The chain recombines TRBV7-2 with TRBJ2-1; maybe TRBD2 (5 bases). Looked up from germline, CDR1 is SGHTA and CDR2 is FQGNSA. The CDR3 is 12 amino acids. V dropped 6 bases and J dropped 9 bases, with 12 bases sitting between them. In DNA form, the CDR3 reads TGTGCCAGCAGTAATGACGAGGGTGAGCAGTTCTTC. It yields the protein CASSNDEGEQFF.

This sequence joins TRBV3-1 and TRBJ2-1; no clear D gene. The CDR3 loop spans 11 amino acids. From germline, CDR1 is LGHDT and CDR2 YNNKEL (reference sequence). V lost 6 bases and J 9 bases, leaving 9 bases between the germline ends. The CDR3 bases are TGTGCCAGCAGGTGGAGTGGTGAGCAGTTCTTC. Translated, it gives CASRWSGEQFF.

This clonotype has more than one count but fewer than ten. The genes are TRBV5-5 and TRBJ1-2; possibly TRBD1 for D (6 bases). The CDR3 is made up of 15 amino acids. V dropped 3 bases and J dropped 2 bases, with 14 bases sitting between them. Germline V CDR1 and CDR2: SGHKS, YYEKEE (reference sequence). The CDR3 bases are TGTGCCAGCAGCTCCCGGGGGGGGCGGAACTATGGCTACACCTTC. The encoded protein is CASSSRGGRNYGYTF.

This clonotype was observed a handful of times. The chain carries TRBV5-6 and TRBJ2-4, with 9 bases that match TRBD1. The DNA end is more similar to TRBJ2-7, so the J call may be wrong. The germline CDR1 and CDR2 sequences are SGHDT and YYEEEE. The length of the CDR3 is 14 residues. As DNA, the CDR3 is TGTGCCAGCAGCTCCCCGGGACAGGGTGACGAGCAGTACTTC. This sequence encodes CASSSPGQGDEQYF.

CDR3 sequence (DNA): TGCGCCAGCAGCAGGCTAGCGGACTCCTACAATGAGCAGTTCTTC. Residues: CASSRLADSYNEQFF. The chain couples TRBV4-1 to TRBJ2-1, with 7 bases that match TRBD2. V lost 5 bases to trimming and J lost 0 bases; unmatched junction nucleotides: 4. The CDR3 runs 15 residues. Germline CDR1 MGHRA, CDR2 YSYEKL.

The rearrangement uses TRBV6-5 and TRBJ2-7; 13 nucleotides match TRBD2. The CDR3 totals 15 residues. CDR1 and CDR2 (germline): MNHEY, SVGAGI. With V trimmed by 5 bases and J by 5 bases, 6 bases remained unmatched. The CDR3 bases are TGTGCCAGCAGTCGGACTAGCGGGAGTATCCACGAGCAGTACTTC. It encodes CASSRTSGSIHEQYF.

The genes are TRBV24-1 and TRBJ2-4; no firm D call. The CDR3 runs to 14 residues. Per the germline V gene, CDR1 is KGHDR and CDR2 is SFDVKD. The germline V and J ends were trimmed by 4 bases and 3 bases, with 9 bases remaining between them. The CDR3: CATSDRTYKNIQYF. CDR3 in DNA: TGTGCCACCAGTGACCGGACCTACAAAAACATTCAGTACTTC.